This TCR beta chain derives from a study of blood T cells in healthy people across ages. PCR was performed a second time for about 7 to 11 cycles using a sample-barcoded 5' primer and a J-beta primer mix. TCRdb processed the 5' RACE reads anew with MiXCR; each CDR3 protein has one entry. The data hold about 930,000 distinct CDR3 sequences, with about 29% observed a single time. CDR1 is DFQATT and CDR2 is SNEGSKA in the germline V gene (reference sequence). V was pared by 1 base and J by 6 bases, with 7 bases between. The CDR3 sequence is 11 residues long. As for this clonotype: A single base separates this from a much larger clone, so it may be a read error.

This same sample was also part of a study on T cells of mothers and their children.

This receptor was identified in a woman aged 35 to 49 in good health. The chain has TRBV20-1 and TRBJ2-7, with D possibly being TRBD1 (6 bases). Material: blood. The CDR3 loop is CSARGQVEQYF. DNA for the CDR3: TGCAGTGCTAGAGGACAGGTCGAGCAGTACTTC.